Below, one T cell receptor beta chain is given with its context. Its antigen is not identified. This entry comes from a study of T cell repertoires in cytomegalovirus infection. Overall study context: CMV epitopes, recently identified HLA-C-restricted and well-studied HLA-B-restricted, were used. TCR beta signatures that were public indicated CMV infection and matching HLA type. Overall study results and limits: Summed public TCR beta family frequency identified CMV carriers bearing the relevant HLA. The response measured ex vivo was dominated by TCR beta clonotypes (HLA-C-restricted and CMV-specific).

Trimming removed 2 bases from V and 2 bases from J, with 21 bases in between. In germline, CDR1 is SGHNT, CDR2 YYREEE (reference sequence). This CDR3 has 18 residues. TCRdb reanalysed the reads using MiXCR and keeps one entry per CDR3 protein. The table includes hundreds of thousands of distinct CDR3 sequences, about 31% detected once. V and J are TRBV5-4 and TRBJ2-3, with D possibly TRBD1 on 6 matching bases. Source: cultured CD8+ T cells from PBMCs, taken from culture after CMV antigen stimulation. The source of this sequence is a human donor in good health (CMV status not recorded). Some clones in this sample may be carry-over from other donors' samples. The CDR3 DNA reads TGTGCCAGCAGCTTTCTCCTCTCGGACAGTCTATCCACAGATACGCAGTATTTT. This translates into CASSFLLSDSLSTDTQYF.